The sequence of this TCR beta chain was determined in a study of CD8 T cells in ankylosing spondylitis. The study's findings and limits: As reported, disease-linked clones showed significant enrichment in matched ankylosing spondylitis synovial fluid. Some motif variants had been reported before (in reactive arthritis synovial fluid and blood). A motif in TCR beta, a set of about 8 highly homologous variants, appeared characteristic of ankylosing spondylitis blood.

Trimming removed 3 bases at V and 7 bases at J, with 22 bases between. Germline values: CDR1 MNHNS, CDR2 SASEGT. The length of the CDR3 is 17 residues. Quantitative 5'-RACE with molecular barcodes generated TCR beta libraries. TCRdb fed the 5' RACE reads into MiXCR, producing one record per CDR3 protein. The data show 250,000 to 400,000 distinct CDR3 sequences, roughly 10% seen once. Regarding this clonotype: Its antigen is still unknown.

The V gene is TRBV6-1, the J gene TRBJ2-1; perhaps TRBD2 as D (5 bases). The sequence came from a female donor with ankylosing spondylitis or in good health (not recorded which). The sequencing sample was made of blood, either unsorted or a sorted T cell fraction (not recorded which). CDR3 in amino acids: CASSDPLGRDVRNEQFF. For the CDR3, the DNA is TGTGCCAGCAGTGATCCCCTTGGTCGGGATGTCCGGAATGAGCAGTTCTTC.